This T cell receptor (beta chain) derives from a study of blood T cell repertoires in COVID-19. As for the study in general: Acute-phase and convalescent COVID-19 samples originated in the United States, Italy and Spain. PBMCs, B-cell-depleted T cells, or T cells provided the cDNA or gDNA that made up the material.

The CDR3 sequence is 16 residues long. Germline CDR1 is SGHRS and CDR2 is YFSETQ. Trimming shortened V by 4 bases and J by 2 bases, and 17 bases separated the two germline ends. The table came from immunoSEQ multiplex PCR; TCRdb's copy has only in-frame clones and leaves some out. The sample lists 60,000 to 90,000 clones, about 85% seen once, with 4.5% to 7% in the top ten. The material sequenced was peripheral blood. The sequence was obtained from a man aged 60 to 75 with active or convalescent COVID-19. The genes are TRBV5-1 and TRBJ2-3; D is unclear. The CDR3 bases are TGCGCCAGCAGCCACACGCACAGAACAATCACAGATACGCAGTATTTT. This encodes CASSHTHRTITDTQYF. Together with reference TRBV5-1 and TRBJ2-3, the CDR3 gives the full variable domain: KAGVTQTPRYLIKTRGQQVTLSCSPISGHRSVSWYQQTPGQGLQFLFEYFSETQRNKGNFPGRFSGRQFSNSRSEMNVSTLELGDSALYLCASSHTHRTITDTQYFGPGTRLTVL.